The clone carrying this T cell receptor (beta chain) has a count of ten or more. This sample stems from a study of T-cell reconstitution after alpha-beta-depleted transplantation in children. The ends lost 2 bases at V and 10 bases at J; junction bases unmatched: 4. The CDR3 length is 13 residues. Germline V lookup: CDR1 SEHNR, CDR2 FQNEAQ (reference sequence). The authors prepared the TCRbeta library with unique molecular identifiers. A single record per CDR3 protein comes from TCRdb applying MiXCR to the PCR reads. The sample has 70,000 to 100,000 distinct CDR3 sequences, less than 15% seen once. The sequencing used PBMCs from the stem cell graft donor, collected from the stem cell graft. This chain links TRBV7-9 with TRBJ1-1; 10 positions match TRBD1. This clonotype originated in a human donor who donated a stem cell graft to a child with inherited bone marrow failure. For the CDR3, the DNA is TGTGCCAGCAGCTTACTTGGGACAGGGGTAGCTTTCTTT. Its protein product is CASSLLGTGVAFF.